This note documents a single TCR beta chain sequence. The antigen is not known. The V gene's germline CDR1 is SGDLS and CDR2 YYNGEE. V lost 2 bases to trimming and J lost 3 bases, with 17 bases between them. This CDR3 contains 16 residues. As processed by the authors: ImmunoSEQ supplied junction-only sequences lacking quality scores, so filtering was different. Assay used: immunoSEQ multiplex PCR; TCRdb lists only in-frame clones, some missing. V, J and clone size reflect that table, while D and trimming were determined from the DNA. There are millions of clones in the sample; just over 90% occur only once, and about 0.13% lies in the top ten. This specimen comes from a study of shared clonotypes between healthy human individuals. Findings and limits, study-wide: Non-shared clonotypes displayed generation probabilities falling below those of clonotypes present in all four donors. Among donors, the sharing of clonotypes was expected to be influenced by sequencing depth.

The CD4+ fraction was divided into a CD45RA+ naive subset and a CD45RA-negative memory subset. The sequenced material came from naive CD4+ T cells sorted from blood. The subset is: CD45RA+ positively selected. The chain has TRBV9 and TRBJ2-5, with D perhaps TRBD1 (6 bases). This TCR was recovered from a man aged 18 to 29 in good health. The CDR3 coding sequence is TGTGCCAGCAGCGTCTCCGTGGACAGCGAAAAAGAGACCCAGTACTTC. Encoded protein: CASSVSVDSEKETQYF.